The 28 T cell receptor beta chains below were found in one sample sequenced in a study of regulatory T cells in long-lasting Graves disease. Time point given: newly diagnosed GD, antithyroid drugs for less than 3 months. Scientists built the TCR library using RNA that was extracted from PBMCs. Arm-PCR with iRepertoire HTBI primers amplified the CDR3 regions for these TCR beta libraries. A single record per CDR3 protein comes from TCRdb applying MiXCR to the multiplex PCR reads. Of about 210,000 distinct CDR3 sequences in the sample, 15% to 20% were seen once. These data were also filed under a second study, of T cells in Graves' hyperthyroidism and ophthalmopathy.

Specimen: peripheral blood mononuclear cells (PBMCs), collected at new diagnosis, from a patient treated with antithyroid drugs. These receptors came from a woman in her 30s with Graves disease.

The sample holds many counts of this clonotype. The chain has TRBV20-1 and TRBJ1-4; unclear D gene. The ends were cut back, 0 bases at V and 6 bases at J, with 14 bases in the middle. This CDR3 region has 15 residues. From germline, CDR1 is DFQATT and CDR2 SNEGSKA (reference sequence). The CDR3 protein is CSARDRYMTYEKLFF. The CDR3 DNA sequence: TGCAGTGCTAGAGATCGATACATGACTTATGAAAAACTGTTTTTT.

The chain is built from TRBV15 and TRBJ2-3; maybe TRBD1 (5 bases). V lost 3 bases and J 4 bases, leaving 20 bases between the germline ends. The CDR3 consists of 17 residues. CDR1 is LNHNV, CDR2 YYDKDF, per germline (reference sequence). The CDR3 here is CATSSKGQSPPPDTQYF. CDR3 DNA: TGTGCCACCAGCAGCAAGGGGCAGTCACCTCCCCCAGATACGCAGTATTTT.

The table lists this clonotype with many counts. The rearrangement joins TRBV7-3 to TRBJ1-4; 8 nucleotides line up with TRBD1. This CDR3 spans 15 amino acids. In germline, CDR1 is SGHTA, CDR2 FQGTGA. The V gene end was trimmed by 5 bases and the J gene end by 3 bases; junction bases not matched to a gene: 5. The CDR3, as DNA: TGTGCCAGCAGCCCTGACAGGGGTCCTAATGAAAAACTGTTTTTT. Translating it yields CASSPDRGPNEKLFF.

The rearrangement joins TRBV30 to TRBJ2-7; D gene ambiguous. The CDR3 is 15 amino acids. V was cut by 2 bases and J by 3 bases, with 17 bases left in between. Germline lookup yields CDR1 GTSNPN and CDR2 SVGIG (reference sequence). CDR3 nucleotide sequence: TGTGCCTGGAGTCCTCGACCCCTCATATACTACGAGCAGTACTTC. The encoded protein is CAWSPRPLIYYEQYF. Using reference TRBV30 and TRBJ2-7 for the parts outside the CDR3, the full variable domain is SQTIHQWPATLVQPVGSPLSLECTVEGTSNPNLYWYRQAAGRGLQLLFYSVGIGQISSEVPQNLSASRPQDRQFILSSKKLLLSDSGFYLCAWSPRPLIYYEQYFGPGTRLTVT.

V gene TRBV19 combines with J gene TRBJ1-2, with unresolved D. Germline values: CDR1 LNHDA, CDR2 SQIVND (reference sequence). Trimming stripped 11 bases from V and 1 base from J, with 14 bases between. The CDR3 is 13 residues long. The CDR3 protein is CAAKDLLNYGYTF. CDR3 sequence (DNA): TGTGCCGCCAAGGACTTACTTAACTATGGCTACACCTTC.

This clonotype was found many times. The chain is built from TRBV12-3 or TRBV12-4 and TRBJ2-1, with D maybe TRBD2 (7 bases). The CDR3 sequence is 16 residues long. Trimming took off 5 bases at V and 2 bases at J, with 16 bases between the two ends. CDR3 sequence reads: CASSKRDPGAYNEQFF. In DNA form, the CDR3 reads TGTGCCAGCAGTAAGCGGGATCCAGGGGCCTACAATGAGCAGTTCTTC.

This clonotype was detected ten times or more. This chain connects TRBV20-1 to TRBJ1-6; 10 bases align to TRBD1. J was trimmed by 11 bases and V by 5 bases; bases with no gene match: 15. Germline V gene data show CDR1 as DFQATT and CDR2 as SNEGSKA (reference sequence). The CDR3 runs 16 residues. This chain's CDR3 is CSAFPLRDRGRTPLHF. The CDR3 DNA reads TGCAGTGCTTTCCCCCTCCGGGACAGGGGACGGACACCCCTCCACTTT.

This clonotype showed up many times. The V and J genes are TRBV27 and TRBJ2-1; D is ambiguous. Germline CDR1 reads MNHEY; CDR2 reads SMNVEV (reference sequence). The CDR3 extends over 16 amino acids. With 4 bases removed from V and 0 bases from J, the gap between germline ends came to 13 bases. CDR3 coding DNA: TGTGCCAGCAGTTCCCCCCTGGGCCCCTCCTACAATGAGCAGTTCTTC. Its protein is CASSSPLGPSYNEQFF.

This clonotype was detected many times. The chain links TRBV6-1 to TRBJ1-1; 7 positions agree with TRBD1. The CDR3 runs to 17 residues. The J segment lost 1 base and the V segment lost 4 bases, leaving 12 bases of the junction unmatched. Germline values: CDR1 MNHNS, CDR2 SASEGT. CDR3 in amino acids: CASSALGGRGRNTEAFF. The CDR3 bases are TGTGCCAGCAGTGCCCTCGGGGGAAGGGGGCGGAACACTGAAGCTTTCTTT.

In its sample, this clonotype was seen many times. V usage is TRBV30 and J usage is TRBJ1-1; maybe TRBD1 (6 bases). Germline CDR1 is GTSNPN and CDR2 is SVGIG (reference sequence). V lost 3 bases and J lost 2, with 10 bases in between. The CDR3 is 13 amino acids. The CDR3 DNA reads TGTGCCTGGAGGGGGGGGACAAACACTGAAGCTTTCTTT. This gives the protein CAWRGGTNTEAFF. The variable domain in full, completed from reference TRBV30 and TRBJ1-1, reads SQTIHQWPATLVQPVGSPLSLECTVEGTSNPNLYWYRQAAGRGLQLLFYSVGIGQISSEVPQNLSASRPQDRQFILSSKKLLLSDSGFYLCAWRGGTNTEAFFGQGTRLTVV.

This clonotype occurred many times. The chain has TRBV9 and TRBJ1-4; maybe TRBD1 (5 bases). Trimming took off 6 bases at V and 8 bases at J, with 20 bases between the two ends. The CDR3 length is 15 residues. Germline lookup yields CDR1 SGDLS and CDR2 YYNGEE. The CDR3 sequence is CASNPSPGGNEKLFF. For the CDR3, the DNA is TGTGCCAGCAACCCATCACCCGGGGGAAACGAAAAACTGTTTTTT.

The table lists this clonotype with many counts. J is TRBJ1-5 and V is TRBV28; the D gene is possibly TRBD1 (6 bases). This CDR3 is built from 17 residues. Trimming shortened V by 7 bases and J by 0 bases, and 19 bases separated the two germline ends. CDR1 MDHEN and CDR2 SYDVKM come from the germline V gene. In DNA, the CDR3 is TGTGCCAGCACCACCACGATCGGGGGCTATAGCAATCAGCCCCAGCATTTT. Protein product: CASTTTIGGYSNQPQHF.

This clonotype was seen ten or more times. This chain links TRBV20-1 with TRBJ1-1; D may be TRBD1 (5 bases). Germline values: CDR1 DFQATT, CDR2 SNEGSKA (reference sequence). This CDR3 comprises 15 residues. The V and J ends lost 5 bases and 1 base respectively, with 17 bases between them. The chain's CDR3 is CSAPLRPRANTEAFF. DNA of the CDR3: TGCAGTGCTCCCCTAAGGCCCAGGGCGAACACTGAAGCTTTCTTT.

This clonotype was counted at least ten times. The chain has TRBV12-3 or TRBV12-4 and TRBJ1-2; D remains unclear. This CDR3 has 16 residues. The germline V and J ends were trimmed by 3 bases and 8 bases, with 22 bases remaining between them. This CDR3 reads CASSFLEGPRAVGYTF. The CDR3 DNA is TGTGCCAGCAGTTTTCTGGAAGGGCCCCGGGCCGTAGGCTACACCTTC.

In this sample, this clonotype turned up many times. J is TRBJ2-7 and V is TRBV6-1, with TRBD2 matching over 7 bases. Germline loops: CDR1 MNHNS, CDR2 SASEGT. The V gene end was trimmed by 1 base and the J gene end by 3 bases; junction bases not matched to a gene: 3. The CDR3 sequence is 14 residues long. In DNA form, the CDR3 reads TGTGCCAGCAGTGAAGGGGAGGGATTCTACGAGCAGTACTTC. This translates into CASSEGEGFYEQYF.

This clonotype has more than one count but fewer than ten. The chain carries TRBV5-1 and TRBJ2-1; TRBD2 aligns across 9 bases. The V gene end was trimmed by 0 bases and the J gene end by 5 bases; junction bases not matched to a gene: 9. The CDR3 has 17 amino acids. CDR1 SGHRS and CDR2 YFSETQ come from the germline V gene. The CDR3 reads CASSLGPSGMVHNEQFF. The CDR3, as DNA: TGCGCCAGCAGCTTGGGGCCTAGCGGGATGGTCCACAATGAGCAGTTCTTC.

This clonotype has a count of ten or more. J is TRBJ2-7 and V is TRBV30; 8 nucleotides agree with TRBD1. With V trimmed by 5 bases and J by 3 bases, 18 bases remained unmatched. There are 17 residues in the CDR3. Germline V gives CDR1 GTSNPN, CDR2 SVGIG (reference sequence). CDR3 coding DNA: TGTGCCTGGGTCGGGACTGAACAGGGGGATCCCATCTACGAGCAGTACTTC. Translating gives CAWVGTEQGDPIYEQYF.

The V call is TRBV5-4, the J call TRBJ2-7, with 9 bases lining up with TRBD1. From germline, CDR1 is SGHNT and CDR2 YYREEE (reference sequence). The CDR3 is 14 residues long. V was pared by 0 bases and J by 6 bases, with 4 bases of the junction left unmatched. CDR3 nucleotide sequence: TGTGCCAGCAGCTTGGCGGGACAGGGTGCCGAGCAGTACTTC. This sequence encodes CASSLAGQGAEQYF. Drawing the rest from reference TRBV5-4 and TRBJ2-7, the complete variable domain is ETGVTQSPTHLIKTRGQQVTLRCSSQSGHNTVSWYQQALGQGPQFIFQYYREEENGRGNFPPRFSGLQFPNYSSELNVNALELDDSALYLCASSLAGQGAEQYFGPGTRLTVT.

This clonotype has only one observation. V usage is TRBV12-3 or TRBV12-4 and J usage is TRBJ2-3; weak D call: TRBD2 (6 bases). The CDR3 consists of 15 residues. Trimming shortened V by 9 bases and J by 2 bases, and 18 bases separated the two germline ends. CDR3 sequence reads: CASKKLAFLTDTQYF. Here the CDR3 DNA reads TGTGCCAGTAAAAAACTAGCCTTCCTCACAGATACGCAGTATTTT.

The CDR3 DNA sequence: TGTGCCAGCAGTGAATCGTCTAACTACGAGCAGTACTTC. This translates into CASSESSNYEQYF. The V and J genes are TRBV6-2 or TRBV6-3 and TRBJ2-7; no definite D call. Trimming took off 5 bases at V and 3 bases at J, with 11 bases between the two ends. CDR1 is MNHEY and CDR2 is SVGEGT in the germline V gene. The CDR3 extends over 13 amino acids.

The chain carries TRBV11-2 and TRBJ2-2; D possibly corresponds to TRBD2 (5 bases). The CDR3 loop spans 16 amino acids. From germline, CDR1 is SGHAT and CDR2 FQNNGV. Trimming removed 7 bases from V and 0 bases from J, with 15 bases in between. CDR3 in DNA: TGTGCCAGCATCTCGACCCGGGGATCGAACACCGGGGAGCTGTTTTTT. Residues: CASISTRGSNTGELFF.

This clonotype showed up many times. This chain joins TRBV6-5 and TRBJ2-7; maybe TRBD1 (6 bases). Per the germline V gene, CDR1 is MNHEY and CDR2 is SVGAGI. The CDR3 extends over 15 amino acids. Trimming removed 4 bases from V and 2 bases from J, with 15 bases in between. CDR3 protein: CASSFRGSLPYEQYF. The CDR3 region has the DNA TGTGCCAGCAGTTTCAGGGGATCCCTACCCTACGAGCAGTACTTC.

This clonotype was seen ten or more times. The chain carries TRBV9 and TRBJ2-3, with 7 nucleotides matching TRBD2. Trimming removed 0 bases from V and 5 bases from J; junction bases left unmatched: 6. Germline V CDR1 and CDR2: SGDLS, YYNGEE. The length of the CDR3 is 15 residues. Here the CDR3 reads CASSVVGGGGDTQYF. The CDR3 DNA reads as TGTGCCAGCAGCGTAGTAGGCGGGGGAGGAGATACGCAGTATTTT.

The rearrangement uses TRBV3-1 and TRBJ1-1; 9 bases align to TRBD1. The germline gives CDR1 LGHDT, CDR2 YNNKEL (reference sequence). This CDR3 has 14 amino acids. J was trimmed by 5 bases and V by 8 bases; bases with no gene match: 9. The CDR3 reads CASGPGQGSTEAFF. The CDR3 DNA sequence: TGTGCCAGCGGGCCCGGACAGGGGTCGACTGAAGCTTTCTTT.

The genes are TRBV9 and TRBJ1-1, with D maybe TRBD1 (6 bases). Germline loops: CDR1 SGDLS, CDR2 YYNGEE. V was clipped by 6 bases and J by 5 bases, with 17 bases between them. The CDR3 loop spans 14 amino acids. CDR3 nucleotides: TGTGCCAGCAACGGGGGGGGGCTTGGTACTGAAGCTTTCTTT. Translating gives CASNGGGLGTEAFF. The whole variable domain, filled in from reference TRBV9 and TRBJ1-1, reads DSGVTQTPKHLITATGQRVTLRCSPRSGDLSVYWYQQSLDQGLQFLIQYYNGEERAKGNILERFSAQQFPDLHSELNLSSLELGDSALYFCASNGGGLGTEAFFGQGTRLTVV.

This clonotype was found many times. The chain carries TRBV7-9 and TRBJ2-7, with D hard to call. The germline V and J ends were trimmed by 3 bases and 0 bases, with 9 bases remaining between them. The germline V gene encodes CDR1 SEHNR and CDR2 FQNEAQ (reference sequence). The CDR3 sequence is 14 residues long. The DNA of the CDR3 is TGTGCCAGCAGCTTCTCGAGCAGCTCCTACGAGCAGTACTTC. It codes for CASSFSSSSYEQYF. The variable domain in full, with the rest retrieved from reference TRBV7-9 and TRBJ2-7, is DTGVSQNPRHKITKRGQNVTFRCDPISEHNRLYWYRQTLGQGPEFLTYFQNEAQLEKSRLLSDRFSAERPKGSFSTLEIQRTEQGDSAMYLCASSFSSSSYEQYFGPGTRLTVT.

This clonotype was observed at least ten times. The chain is built from TRBV25-1 and TRBJ2-7; D is possibly TRBD2 (5 bases). The CDR3 loop spans 14 amino acids. Between the trimmed V and J ends, which lost 11 bases and 3 bases, there was a span of 20 bases. Germline CDR1 and CDR2: MGHDK and SYGVNS. CDR3 loop: CAGWGVAGYYEQYF. CDR3 nucleotides: TGTGCCGGTTGGGGAGTGGCAGGATACTACGAGCAGTACTTC.

The chain joins TRBV29-1 to TRBJ2-3, with a possible D match to TRBD1 (5 bases). Trimming took off 0 bases at V and 4 bases at J, with 8 bases between the two ends. This CDR3 contains 13 residues. Germline-derived CDR1 and CDR2 are SQVTM and ANQGSEA. The CDR3 DNA sequence: TGCAGCGTTGAAGAGCAGGGCGCAGATACGCAGTATTTT. Translated, it gives CSVEEQGADTQYF.